These 8 T cell receptor beta chains were sequenced from one sample in a study of blood T cell repertoires in COVID-19. The assay was immunoSEQ multiplex PCR, and TCRdb's table has in-frame clones only and misses some. The sample records around 130,000 clones, about 83% being singletons. Material for sequencing was peripheral blood. All receptors come from a human donor in a cohort sampled during active COVID-19.

This chain links TRBV19 with TRBJ1-1; D uncertain. V dropped 3 bases and J dropped 1 base, with 18 bases sitting between them. Germline CDR1 LNHDA, CDR2 SQIVND (reference sequence). This CDR3 has 17 residues. As DNA, the CDR3 is TGTGCCAGTAGTATCCCATATCAAGGGAGAGAGAACACTGAAGCTTTCTTT. This translates into CASSIPYQGRENTEAFF. Using reference TRBV19 and TRBJ1-1 for the parts outside the CDR3, the full variable domain is DGGITQSPKYLFRKEGQNVTLSCEQNLNHDAMYWYRQDPGQGLRLIYYSQIVNDFQKGDIAEGYSVSREKKESFPLTVTSAQKNPTAFYLCASSIPYQGRENTEAFFGQGTRLTVV.

Note on this clone: A junction boundary mismatches the germline segment, possibly from a read error. The rearrangement links TRBV7-7 to TRBJ2-7, with 9 bases identical to TRBD1. CDR3 length: 15 amino acids. Germline-derived CDR1 and CDR2 are SSHAT and FNYEAQ (reference sequence). CDR3 nucleotides: TGTGCTAGCAGCCCGAACACAGGGGGCGCCTACGAGCAGTACTTC. This encodes CASSPNTGGAYEQYF. Variable domain in full (rest from reference TRBV7-7 and TRBJ2-7): GAGVSQSPRYKVTKRGQDVTLRCDPISSHATLYWYQQALGQGPEFLTYFNYEAQPDKSGLPSDRFSAERPEGSISTLTIQRTEQRDSAMYRCASSPNTGGAYEQYFGPGTRLTVT.

The gene calls are TRBV20-1 and TRBJ2-5, with TRBD2 matching 7 bases. V gave up 3 bases and J gave up 5 bases; unmatched junction bases: 12. Germline V gives CDR1 DFQATT, CDR2 SNEGSKA (reference sequence). The CDR3 length is 15 residues. CDR3 residues: CSASSSGVGSETQYF. DNA for the CDR3: TGCAGTGCTAGTTCCAGCGGGGTAGGATCGGAGACCCAGTACTTC.

CDR3 loop: CASSPGTSGAYEQYF. CDR3 DNA: TGTGCCAGCAGCCCGGGGACTAGCGGGGCCTACGAGCAGTACTTC. J is TRBJ2-7 and V is TRBV3-1 (or the pseudogene TRBV3-2); TRBD2 matches at 13 bases. Germline CDR1 LGHDT, CDR2 YNNKEL (reference sequence). The J segment lost 2 bases and the V segment lost 4 bases, leaving 2 bases of the junction unmatched. There are 15 residues in the CDR3.

V is TRBV30 and J is TRBJ1-1; 9 nucleotides agree with TRBD1. CDR1 is GTSNPN and CDR2 is SVGIG in the germline V gene (reference sequence). The CDR3 has 15 amino acids. The V gene end was trimmed by 1 base and the J gene end by 5 bases; junction bases not matched to a gene: 8. CDR3: CAWSDEGQGVTEAFF. CDR3 sequence (DNA): TGTGCCTGGAGTGACGAGGGACAGGGAGTGACTGAAGCTTTCTTT.

This clone was recorded only once. The genes are TRBV19 and TRBJ2-5; 10 bases align to TRBD2. J gave up 5 bases and V 6 bases, and 6 bases lay outside the gene matches. CDR3 length equals 14 residues. Germline CDR1 LNHDA, CDR2 SQIVND (reference sequence). As DNA, the CDR3 is TGTGCCAGTAGGGAGCGGGGGGGCGTGGAGACCCAGTACTTC. Its translation is CASRERGGVETQYF. The whole variable domain, filled in from reference TRBV19 and TRBJ2-5, reads DGGITQSPKYLFRKEGQNVTLSCEQNLNHDAMYWYRQDPGQGLRLIYYSQIVNDFQKGDIAEGYSVSREKKESFPLTVTSAQKNPTAFYLCASRERGGVETQYFGPGTRLLVL.

The rearrangement joins TRBV7-8 to TRBJ1-4; 9 bases map to TRBD1. The CDR3 is 15 residues long. Trimming removed 5 bases from V and 8 bases from J; junction bases left unmatched: 9. Germline V gene lookup returns CDR1 SGHVS and CDR2 FQNEAQ. The CDR3 protein is CASSTDRGRAEKLFF. The CDR3 bases are TGTGCCAGCAGCACGGACAGGGGACGGGCGGAAAAACTGTTTTTT.

This rearrangement joins TRBV5-4 to TRBJ1-3; no clear D. In germline, CDR1 is SGHNT, CDR2 YYREEE (reference sequence). The V end was cut by 2 bases, the J end by 3 bases, with 12 bases between. CDR3 length: 15 residues. This chain's CDR3 is CASSLAGVDGNTIYF. The CDR3, as DNA: TGTGCCAGCAGCTTAGCAGGCGTCGATGGAAACACCATATATTTT.